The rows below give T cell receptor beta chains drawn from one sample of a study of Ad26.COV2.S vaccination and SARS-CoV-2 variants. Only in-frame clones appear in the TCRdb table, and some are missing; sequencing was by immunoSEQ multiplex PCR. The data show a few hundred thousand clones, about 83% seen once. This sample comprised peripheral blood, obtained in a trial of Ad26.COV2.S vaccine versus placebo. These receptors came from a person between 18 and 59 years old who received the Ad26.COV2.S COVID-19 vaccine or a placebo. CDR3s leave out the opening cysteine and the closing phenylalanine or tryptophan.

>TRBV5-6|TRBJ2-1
ASTSYYNEQF
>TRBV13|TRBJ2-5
ASSGPGGQETQY
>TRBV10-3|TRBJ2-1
AISGGTSSYNEQF
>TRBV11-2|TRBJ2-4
ASSFSGSKNIQY
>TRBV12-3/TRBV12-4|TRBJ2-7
ASSRRGLYEQY
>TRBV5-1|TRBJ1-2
ASSLQGYGYT
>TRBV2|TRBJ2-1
ASKRGLAGNEQF
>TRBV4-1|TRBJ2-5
ASSQDRSGRVETQY
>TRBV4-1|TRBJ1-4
ASSWEDGGLDEKLF
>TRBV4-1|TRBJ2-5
ASSQRLGPRAGILETQY
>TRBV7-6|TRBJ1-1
ASSFRGLNTEAF
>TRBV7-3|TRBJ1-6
ASSRTGSYNSPLH
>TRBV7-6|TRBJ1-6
ASSSYRSGTYNSPLH
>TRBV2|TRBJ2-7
ASRSGMGTASSGEQY
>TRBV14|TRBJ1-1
ASSQGQTMNTEAF
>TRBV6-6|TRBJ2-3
ASEVGGTDTQY
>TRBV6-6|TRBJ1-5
ATDRGVTQPQH
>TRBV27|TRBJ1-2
ASSLSPLGHQGT
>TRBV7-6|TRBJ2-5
ASSLERETQY
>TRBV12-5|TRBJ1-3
ASGLVYGRARNTIY
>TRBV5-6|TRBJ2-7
ASSPIGQVYYEQY
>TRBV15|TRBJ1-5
ATSRDSQGYDQPQH
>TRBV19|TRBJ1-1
ASSIVRMNTEAF
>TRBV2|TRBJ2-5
ATPLGASGGLETQY
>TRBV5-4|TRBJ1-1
ASSFGHLARGTEAF
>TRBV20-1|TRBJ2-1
SASGQKYNEQF
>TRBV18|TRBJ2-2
ASSPPGQGKAGELF
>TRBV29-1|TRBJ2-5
SGGELQETQY
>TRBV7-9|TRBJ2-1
ASNRAGGQNEQF
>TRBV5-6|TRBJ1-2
ASSEDRYGYT
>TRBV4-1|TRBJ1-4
ASSTRQEKLF
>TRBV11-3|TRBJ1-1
ASSLDGRMNTEAF
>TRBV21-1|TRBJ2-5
ASSKGTDSQETQY
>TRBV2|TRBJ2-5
ASSEGTGAGTQY
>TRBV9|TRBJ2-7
ASSVSGSRSYEQY
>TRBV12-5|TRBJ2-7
ASGFGLYYEQY
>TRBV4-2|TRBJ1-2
ASSSLQGANYGYT
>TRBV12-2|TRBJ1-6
ASRETGQGRNSPLH
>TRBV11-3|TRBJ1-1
ASSSGLDTEAF
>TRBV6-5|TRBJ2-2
ASSYTGLHTGELF
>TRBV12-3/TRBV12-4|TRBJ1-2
ASSFQGARGYT
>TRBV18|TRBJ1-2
ASSLEGGKVYGYT
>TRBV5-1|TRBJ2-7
ASSFTSGRTYEQY
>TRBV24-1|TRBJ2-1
ATSDERNEQF
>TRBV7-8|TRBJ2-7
ASSIQDRVLHEQY
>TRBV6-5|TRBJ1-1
ASIRGFTEAF
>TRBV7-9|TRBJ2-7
ASSYSPGQGLGEQY
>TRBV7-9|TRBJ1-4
ASSRGEKLF
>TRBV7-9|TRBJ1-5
ASSLGDLNQPQH
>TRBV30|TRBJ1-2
AWSQQMGRLDYGYT